A single sample gave rise to the 10 T cell receptor beta chains below, sequenced in a study of technical replicates of blood from a handful of donors. The method was immunoSEQ multiplex PCR; TCRdb's version includes in-frame clones alone and lacks a portion of them. Of approximately 85,000 clones listed, about 90% are singletons. Sequencing input: T cells isolated from PBMCs. The source is a human donor in good health.

This chain connects TRBV27 to TRBJ1-5, with a weak D call TRBD1 (6 bases). In germline, CDR1 is MNHEY, CDR2 SMNVEV (reference sequence). The CDR3 totals 12 residues. V lost 3 bases, J lost 9 bases, and 9 bases lay in between. The chain's CDR3 is CASSFQTGPQHF. In DNA form, the CDR3 reads TGTGCCAGCAGTTTCCAGACAGGGCCCCAGCATTTT.

The V and J genes are TRBV28 and TRBJ1-2, with no clear D. Germline loops: CDR1 MDHEN, CDR2 SYDVKM. This CDR3 is built from 12 residues. The V and J ends lost 7 bases and 7 bases respectively, with 13 bases between them. CDR3 sequence (DNA): TGTGCCAGCACCCTATCGTTCACTGGCTACACCTTC. Translating gives CASTLSFTGYTF.

The chain carries TRBV6-5 and TRBJ2-2; possibly TRBD1 for D (5 bases). CDR1 is MNHEY, CDR2 SVGAGI, per germline. The CDR3 is made up of 15 amino acids. Trimming removed 3 bases from V and 4 bases from J, with 12 bases in between. CDR3 in DNA: TGTGCCAGCAGTTATCGGCAGGGCGGCACCGGGGAGCTGTTTTTT. Translating gives CASSYRQGGTGELFF.

The chain joins TRBV9 to TRBJ2-5, with D maybe TRBD1 (6 bases). This CDR3 is built from 16 residues. Trimming pared 3 bases from V and 4 bases from J, leaving 19 bases between. From germline, CDR1 is SGDLS and CDR2 YYNGEE. The CDR3 sequence is CASSGVIRGKGETQYF. The CDR3 nucleotides are TGTGCCAGCAGCGGGGTCATCAGGGGTAAGGGAGAGACCCAGTACTTC.

This chain joins TRBV28 and TRBJ2-7, with 7 positions matching TRBD1. CDR3 length: 13 residues. In germline, CDR1 is MDHEN, CDR2 SYDVKM. V was clipped by 3 bases and J by 3 bases; unmatched bases: 2. The CDR3 spells CASSLTGHYEQYF. CDR3 nucleotide sequence: TGTGCCAGCAGTTTGACAGGGCACTACGAGCAGTACTTC.

The V and J genes are TRBV19 and TRBJ2-2, with 11 bases fitting TRBD2. The germline V gene has CDR1 LNHDA and CDR2 SQIVND (reference sequence). Trimming at V came to 6 bases and at J to 3 bases, leaving 6 bases not matched to a gene. This CDR3 has 16 amino acids. The DNA of the CDR3 is TGTGCCAGTAGCCCTAGCGGGGGGCCCTACACCGGGGAGCTGTTTTTT. It encodes CASSPSGGPYTGELFF.

The chain links TRBV7-6 to TRBJ1-2; D unclear. The CDR3 runs 13 residues. Trimming cost V 5 bases and J 6 bases, with 13 bases left between them. The germline V gene encodes CDR1 SGHVS and CDR2 FNYEAQ. The CDR3 coding sequence is TGTGCCAGCAGCGATCGGGGTTGGGATGGCTACACCTTC. Protein: CASSDRGWDGYTF.

The chain is built from TRBV9 and TRBJ1-2; a possible D gene is TRBD1 (5 bases). This CDR3 has 14 residues. V was cut by 0 bases and J by 5 bases, with 11 bases left in between. Germline V gene lookup returns CDR1 SGDLS and CDR2 YYNGEE. For the CDR3, the DNA is TGTGCCAGCAGCGTAGATTGGTCAGGGTATGGCTACACCTTC. Amino acid sequence: CASSVDWSGYGYTF.

The rearrangement joins TRBV28 to TRBJ2-7; tentative D call: TRBD2 (5 bases). The germline V and J ends were trimmed by 4 bases and 0 bases, with 10 bases remaining between them. Germline assignment: CDR1 MDHEN and CDR2 SYDVKM. CDR3 length: 14 amino acids. Here the CDR3 reads CASSSDYPSYEQYF. CDR3 nucleotides: TGTGCCAGCAGTTCAGACTACCCCTCCTACGAGCAGTACTTC.

V gene TRBV30 combines with J gene TRBJ1-5, with TRBD1 as a possible D gene (6 bases). The CDR3 has 14 residues. The germline CDR1 and CDR2 sequences are GTSNPN and SVGIG (reference sequence). V lost 4 bases to trimming and J lost 2 bases, with 12 bases between them. This CDR3 reads CAWTQGLGNQPQHF. CDR3 bases: TGTGCCTGGACTCAGGGGCTGGGCAATCAGCCCCAGCATTTT.